This TCR beta chain was sequenced during a study of cytomegalovirus exposure and HLA in healthy donors. Germline lookup yields CDR1 LNHDA and CDR2 SQIVND (reference sequence). The CDR3 extends over 14 amino acids. V gave up 7 bases and J gave up 3 bases, with 15 bases separating them. Primers: 60 Vbeta forward and 13 Jbeta reverse. Method: immunoSEQ multiplex PCR; TCRdb's copy keeps in-frame clones and lacks some. The sample carries fewer than 250,000 clones, about 87% recorded once. This receptor was identified in a man aged 25 to 40 in good health and CMV-seronegative. The sample consisted of PBMCs. V and J are TRBV19 and TRBJ1-1; tentatively, D is TRBD1 (6 bases). CDR3 protein: CASTLGGWDTEAFF. CDR3 nucleotide sequence: TGTGCCAGTACCTTAGGGGGATGGGACACTGAAGCTTTCTTT.